These T cell receptor beta chains were read from a single sample in a study of graft-versus-host responses after intestinal transplantation. Their target antigens are unknown. TCRdb keeps only in-frame clones here, not all; method: immunoSEQ multiplex PCR. This sample yields 95,000 to 110,000 clones, of which roughly 90% are seen a single time; 0.9% belongs to the top ten. Sequenced material: unstimulated CD4+ T cells sorted from spleen or lymph node cells, taken before intestinal transplant. Every receptor here comes from a human donor who received an intestinal transplant. Each CDR3 is given with its conserved first and last residue. The D gene is left open where the match is weak. Only some rows state a clone size, as once, few, many or a class for expanded clones.

CDR3aa: CASSLGTGDSNQPQHF
CDR3nt: TGTGCCAGCAGCTTAGGTACAGGGGATAGCAATCAGCCCCAGCATTTT
j_gene: TRBJ1-5
abundance: NA
v_gene: TRBV7-9
len: 16
d_gene: TRBD1

CDR3aa: CASSRYMNTEAFF
CDR3nt: TGTGCCAGCAGCCGATATATGAACACTGAAGCTTTCTTT
j_gene: TRBJ1-1
abundance: NA
v_gene: TRBV7-2
len: 13
d_gene: NA

CDR3aa: CASSLEGMYEQYF
CDR3nt: TGCGCCAGCAGCTTAGAGGGTATGTACGAGCAGTACTTC
j_gene: TRBJ2-7
abundance: NA
v_gene: TRBV5-1
len: 13
d_gene: NA

CDR3aa: CASSRSLAGEETQYF
CDR3nt: TGCGCCAGCAGCCGGTCACTAGCGGGAGAAGAGACCCAGTACTTC
j_gene: TRBJ2-5
abundance: NA
v_gene: TRBV5-1
len: 15
d_gene: TRBD2

CDR3aa: CASSFSRGVHQPQHF
CDR3nt: TGTGCCAGCAGCTTTTCAAGGGGAGTTCATCAGCCCCAGCATTTT
j_gene: TRBJ1-5
abundance: NA
v_gene: TRBV7-9
len: 15
d_gene: NA

CDR3aa: CASSQALRGGSYNSPLHF
CDR3nt: TGTGCCAGCAGCCAAGCGCTCAGGGGAGGCTCCTATAATTCACCCCTCCACTTT
j_gene: TRBJ1-6
abundance: medium-sized
v_gene: TRBV4-2
len: 18
d_gene: NA

CDR3aa: CASVVLLAGEGEQFF
CDR3nt: TGTGCCAGCGTGGTTTTACTAGCGGGAGAAGGTGAGCAGTTCTTC
j_gene: TRBJ2-1
abundance: NA
v_gene: TRBV6-1
len: 15
d_gene: TRBD2

CDR3aa: CASSYSPGGTDTQYF
CDR3nt: TGTGCCAGCAGTTACTCGCCGGGGGGGACAGATACGCAGTATTTT
j_gene: TRBJ2-3
abundance: NA
v_gene: TRBV6-5
len: 15
d_gene: TRBD2

CDR3aa: CSVGGQGGNTEAFF
CDR3nt: TGCAGCGTTGGGGGACAGGGGGGGAACACTGAAGCTTTCTTT
j_gene: TRBJ1-1
abundance: few
v_gene: TRBV29-1
len: 14
d_gene: TRBD1

CDR3aa: CASNPRNTEAFF
CDR3nt: TGTGCCAGCAACCCAAGGAACACTGAAGCTTTCTTT
j_gene: TRBJ1-1
abundance: NA
v_gene: TRBV6-1
len: 12
d_gene: NA

CDR3aa: CASSFSNSPLHF
CDR3nt: TGTGCCAGTAGTTTCTCCAATTCACCCCTCCACTTT
j_gene: TRBJ1-6
abundance: NA
v_gene: TRBV19
len: 12
d_gene: NA

CDR3aa: CASSEWGLAGGSTGELFF
CDR3nt: TGTGCCAGCAGTGAATGGGGGCTAGCGGGAGGGTCCACCGGGGAGCTGTTTTTT
j_gene: TRBJ2-2
abundance: once
v_gene: TRBV2
len: 18
d_gene: TRBD2

CDR3aa: CASSHSDWYNEQFF
CDR3nt: TGTGCCAGCAGCCACTCCGACTGGTACAATGAGCAGTTCTTC
j_gene: TRBJ2-1
abundance: NA
v_gene: TRBV9
len: 14
d_gene: NA

CDR3aa: CASSVRGSGANVLTF
CDR3nt: TGTGCCAGCAGTGTTCGGGGGTCTGGGGCCAACGTCCTGACTTTC
j_gene: TRBJ2-6
abundance: NA
v_gene: TRBV2
len: 15
d_gene: NA

CDR3aa: CASSLEAVGGHEQYF
CDR3nt: TGTGCCAGCAGCTTGGAGGCAGTGGGGGGCCACGAGCAGTACTTC
j_gene: TRBJ2-7
abundance: NA
v_gene: TRBV5-4
len: 15
d_gene: NA

CDR3aa: CASSLARPLDTQYF
CDR3nt: TGCGCCAGCAGCTTGGCCCGGCCCTTAGATACGCAGTATTTT
j_gene: TRBJ2-3
abundance: NA
v_gene: TRBV5-1
len: 14
d_gene: NA

CDR3aa: CASSVRDRVSDSPLHF
CDR3nt: TGTGCCAGCAGCGTTCGGGACAGGGTCTCTGATTCACCCCTCCACTTT
j_gene: TRBJ1-6
abundance: NA
v_gene: TRBV4-2
len: 16
d_gene: TRBD1

CDR3aa: CASSPGLAGDGELFF
CDR3nt: TGTGCCAGCAGTCCGGGACTAGCGGGGGACGGGGAGCTGTTTTTT
j_gene: TRBJ2-2
abundance: NA
v_gene: TRBV2
len: 15
d_gene: TRBD2

CDR3aa: CASSPGGNSYEQYF
CDR3nt: TGTGCCAGCTCACCGGGGGGAAACTCCTACGAGCAGTACTTC
j_gene: TRBJ2-7
abundance: NA
v_gene: TRBV18
len: 14
d_gene: NA

CDR3aa: CASSSVHATGELFF
CDR3nt: TGTGCCAGTAGCTCCGTACATGCCACCGGGGAGCTGTTTTTT
j_gene: TRBJ2-2
abundance: NA
v_gene: TRBV19
len: 14
d_gene: NA

CDR3aa: CASSLLHEQYF
CDR3nt: TGTGCCAGCAGCTTACTCCACGAGCAGTACTTC
j_gene: TRBJ2-7
abundance: NA
v_gene: TRBV7-9
len: 11
d_gene: NA

CDR3aa: CASSRNTGWSYNEQFF
CDR3nt: TGCGCCAGCAGCCGGAACACAGGATGGTCCTACAATGAGCAGTTCTTC
j_gene: TRBJ2-1
abundance: NA
v_gene: TRBV5-1
len: 16
d_gene: NA

CDR3aa: CASSQDRLGTDTQYF
CDR3nt: TGTGCCAGCAGCCAAGATCGTCTGGGAACAGATACGCAGTATTTT
j_gene: TRBJ2-3
abundance: NA
v_gene: TRBV4-2
len: 15
d_gene: NA

CDR3aa: CASSLRPGTGHNEQFF
CDR3nt: TGTGCCAGCAGCTTACGTCCCGGGACAGGGCACAATGAGCAGTTCTTC
j_gene: TRBJ2-1
abundance: NA
v_gene: TRBV7-9
len: 16
d_gene: TRBD1

CDR3aa: CASSLLPTSGSADTQYF
CDR3nt: TGTGCCAGCTCACTCCTGCCGACTAGCGGGAGTGCAGATACGCAGTATTTT
j_gene: TRBJ2-3
abundance: NA
v_gene: TRBV18
len: 17
d_gene: TRBD2

CDR3aa: CASSLRRDWQETQYF
CDR3nt: TGCGCCAGCAGCTTGAGGAGGGATTGGCAAGAGACCCAGTACTTC
j_gene: TRBJ2-5
abundance: NA
v_gene: TRBV5-1
len: 15
d_gene: NA

CDR3aa: CASTSSQAGANVLTF
CDR3nt: TGCGCCAGCACCAGCTCCCAGGCTGGGGCCAACGTCCTGACTTTC
j_gene: TRBJ2-6
abundance: NA
v_gene: TRBV5-1
len: 15
d_gene: NA

CDR3aa: CASSSRLAGEQGEQFF
CDR3nt: TGTGCCAGCAGCTCGAGACTAGCGGGAGAACAAGGGGAGCAGTTCTTC
j_gene: TRBJ2-1
abundance: NA
v_gene: TRBV5-5
len: 16
d_gene: TRBD2

CDR3aa: CASSRQGGNQPQHF
CDR3nt: TGTGCCAGCAGCCGACAGGGAGGCAATCAGCCCCAGCATTTT
j_gene: TRBJ1-5
abundance: NA
v_gene: TRBV9
len: 14
d_gene: TRBD1

CDR3aa: CAWSVLGPPGGYTF
CDR3nt: TGTGCCTGGAGTGTATTAGGTCCCCCAGGGGGCTACACCTTC
j_gene: TRBJ1-2
abundance: NA
v_gene: TRBV30
len: 14
d_gene: NA

CDR3aa: CASRGLRGPKSYEQYF
CDR3nt: TGTGCCAGCAGGGGGTTGAGGGGGCCCAAGTCCTACGAGCAGTACTTC
j_gene: TRBJ2-7
abundance: NA
v_gene: TRBV2
len: 16
d_gene: TRBD1

CDR3aa: CASSLDAGTPYEQYF
CDR3nt: TGTGCCAGCTCCCTAGACGCAGGTACCCCCTACGAGCAGTACTTC
j_gene: TRBJ2-7
abundance: few
v_gene: TRBV7-6
len: 15
d_gene: NA

CDR3aa: CASSYSRAVDTQYF
CDR3nt: TGTGCCAGCAGTTACAGCAGGGCGGTAGATACGCAGTATTTT
j_gene: TRBJ2-3
abundance: NA
v_gene: TRBV6-5
len: 14
d_gene: NA

CDR3aa: CASSFSKMNTEAFF
CDR3nt: TGCGCCAGCAGCTTCAGCAAAATGAACACTGAAGCTTTCTTT
j_gene: TRBJ1-1
abundance: NA
v_gene: TRBV5-1
len: 14
d_gene: NA

CDR3aa: CAAGRALTDTQYF
CDR3nt: TGTGCCGCGGGCAGGGCCCTCACAGATACGCAGTATTTT
j_gene: TRBJ2-3
abundance: NA
v_gene: TRBV19
len: 13
d_gene: NA

CDR3aa: CASRERGSSHYEQYF
CDR3nt: TGTGCCAGCAGGGAGCGGGGTAGTTCCCACTACGAGCAGTACTTC
j_gene: TRBJ2-7
abundance: NA
v_gene: TRBV6-5
len: 15
d_gene: TRBD2

CDR3aa: CASSLGVLKTQYF
CDR3nt: TGTGCCAGCAGCTTAGGGGTTTTAAAGACCCAGTACTTC
j_gene: TRBJ2-5
abundance: NA
v_gene: TRBV5-6
len: 13
d_gene: NA

CDR3aa: CASIPTSGNSYNEQFF
CDR3nt: TGCGCCAGCATCCCAACTAGCGGGAACTCCTACAATGAGCAGTTCTTC
j_gene: TRBJ2-1
abundance: NA
v_gene: TRBV23-1
len: 16
d_gene: TRBD2

CDR3aa: CASSTETGGRGYTF
CDR3nt: TGTGCCAGCAGTACCGAGACAGGGGGGAGGGGCTACACCTTC
j_gene: TRBJ1-2
abundance: NA
v_gene: TRBV6-5
len: 14
d_gene: TRBD1

CDR3aa: CASSLGGSGEQYF
CDR3nt: TGTGCCAGCAGCTTGGGCGGGAGCGGCGAGCAGTACTTC
j_gene: TRBJ2-7
abundance: NA
v_gene: TRBV5-4
len: 13
d_gene: TRBD2

CDR3aa: CASSNPGPPYGYTF
CDR3nt: TGTGCCAGCAGCAACCCAGGCCCTCCCTATGGCTACACCTTC
j_gene: TRBJ1-2
abundance: NA
v_gene: TRBV11-1
len: 14
d_gene: NA

CDR3aa: CASSILQGQNNEQFF
CDR3nt: TGTGCCAGTAGTATTCTACAGGGGCAGAACAATGAGCAGTTCTTC
j_gene: TRBJ2-1
abundance: few
v_gene: TRBV19
len: 15
d_gene: TRBD1

CDR3aa: CASSVGGQGADTQYF
CDR3nt: TGTGCCAGCAGCGTAGGGGGACAGGGGGCGGATACGCAGTATTTT
j_gene: TRBJ2-3
abundance: NA
v_gene: TRBV9
len: 15
d_gene: TRBD1

CDR3aa: CASSEEAGPTHTQYF
CDR3nt: TGTGCCAGCAGTGAAGAGGCAGGGCCTACCCATACGCAGTATTTT
j_gene: TRBJ2-3
abundance: NA
v_gene: TRBV6-1
len: 15
d_gene: NA

CDR3aa: CASSLTSGFYNEQFF
CDR3nt: TGTGCCAGCAGCTTAACTAGCGGCTTCTACAATGAGCAGTTCTTC
j_gene: TRBJ2-1
abundance: NA
v_gene: TRBV7-2
len: 15
d_gene: TRBD2

CDR3aa: CASKLAANTGELFF
CDR3nt: TGTGCCAGCAAACTAGCGGCGAACACCGGGGAGCTGTTTTTT
j_gene: TRBJ2-2
abundance: NA
v_gene: TRBV11-3
len: 14
d_gene: TRBD2

CDR3aa: CASSLLGDGNQPQHF
CDR3nt: TGTGCCAGCAGTTTACTGGGAGACGGCAATCAGCCCCAGCATTTT
j_gene: TRBJ1-5
abundance: NA
v_gene: TRBV27
len: 15
d_gene: NA

CDR3aa: CASGLIGQGARDTQYF
CDR3nt: TGTGCTAGTGGTTTGATAGGACAGGGGGCGCGAGATACGCAGTATTTT
j_gene: TRBJ2-3
abundance: NA
v_gene: TRBV12-5
len: 16
d_gene: TRBD1

CDR3aa: CASSPPRGEQYF
CDR3nt: TGTGCCAGCAGTCCCCCGAGGGGCGAGCAGTACTTC
j_gene: TRBJ2-7
abundance: NA
v_gene: TRBV28
len: 12
d_gene: NA

CDR3aa: CASSPFDRDMNTEAFF
CDR3nt: TGTGCCAGCTCACCCTTCGACAGGGACATGAACACTGAAGCTTTCTTT
j_gene: TRBJ1-1
abundance: once
v_gene: TRBV18
len: 16
d_gene: TRBD1

CDR3aa: CASSYSTPRSSYEQYF
CDR3nt: TGTGCCAGCAGTTACTCGACGCCACGTAGCTCCTACGAGCAGTACTTC
j_gene: TRBJ2-7
abundance: NA
v_gene: TRBV6-5
len: 16
d_gene: NA

CDR3aa: CASRTGKPYDQYF
CDR3nt: TGTGCCAGCAGGACCGGGAAACCTTACGACCAGTACTTC
j_gene: TRBJ2-7
abundance: NA
v_gene: TRBV6-1
len: 13
d_gene: NA

CDR3aa: CASRYSGNTIYF
CDR3nt: TGTGCCAGCAGGTATTCTGGAAACACCATATATTTT
j_gene: TRBJ1-3
abundance: NA
v_gene: TRBV13
len: 12
d_gene: NA

CDR3aa: CASSLAGTSVYSGELFF
CDR3nt: TGTGCCAGCAGCCTCGCGGGGACTAGCGTTTATTCTGGGGAGCTGTTTTTT
j_gene: TRBJ2-2
abundance: NA
v_gene: TRBV7-7
len: 17
d_gene: TRBD2

CDR3aa: CASSETRHLLGYGYTF
CDR3nt: TGTGCCAGCAGTGAAACCCGCCACCTCCTTGGGTATGGCTACACCTTC
j_gene: TRBJ1-2
abundance: few
v_gene: TRBV6-1
len: 16
d_gene: NA

CDR3aa: CSVEVPADRRSYNEQFF
CDR3nt: TGCAGCGTTGAAGTCCCCGCCGACAGGAGATCTTACAATGAGCAGTTCTTC
j_gene: TRBJ2-1
abundance: NA
v_gene: TRBV29-1
len: 17
d_gene: NA

CDR3aa: CASSPGQGGEKLFF
CDR3nt: TGTGCCAGCTCACCAGGGCAGGGGGGCGAAAAACTGTTTTTT
j_gene: TRBJ1-4
abundance: NA
v_gene: TRBV18
len: 14
d_gene: TRBD1

CDR3aa: CASSHSASYGYTF
CDR3nt: TGTGCCAGCAGTCACAGTGCCTCCTATGGCTACACCTTC
j_gene: TRBJ1-2
abundance: NA
v_gene: TRBV2
len: 13
d_gene: NA

CDR3aa: CASSPGDRGNYGYTF
CDR3nt: TGTGCCAGCAGTCCTGGGGACAGAGGTAACTATGGCTACACCTTC
j_gene: TRBJ1-2
abundance: NA
v_gene: TRBV28
len: 15
d_gene: TRBD1